The next 17 T cell receptor beta chains were all read from a single sample in a study of cytomegalovirus exposure and HLA in healthy donors. The method was immunoSEQ multiplex PCR; TCRdb's version includes in-frame clones alone and lacks a portion of them. The data contain tens of thousands of clones, nearly 96% of them singletons. Sequencing was done on a sample of PBMCs. Receptor source: a young woman in good health and CMV-seropositive.

This CDR3 reads CASSLGLTGGRETQYF. CDR3 DNA sequence: TGTGCCAGCAGCTTAGGGTTGACAGGGGGCCGGGAGACCCAGTACTTC. The rearrangement joins TRBV11-2 to TRBJ2-5; 10 bases match TRBD1. Germline trimming cut 1 base from V and 5 bases from J; bases unmatched to any gene: 7. The CDR3 totals 16 residues. The germline CDR1 and CDR2 sequences are SGHAT and FQNNGV.

The rearrangement joins TRBV19 to TRBJ2-5, with 7 bases that match TRBD1. In germline, CDR1 is LNHDA, CDR2 SQIVND (reference sequence). The CDR3 sequence is 14 residues long. Trimming removed 6 bases from V and 4 bases from J; junction bases left unmatched: 8. This CDR3 is CASRETGVRETQYF. The DNA for the CDR3 is TGTGCCAGTAGAGAAACAGGGGTCCGAGAGACCCAGTACTTC.

The V call is TRBV4-1, the J call TRBJ1-1; TRBD1 aligns across 8 bases. Germline loops: CDR1 MGHRA, CDR2 YSYEKL. J lost 1 base, V lost 3 bases, and 13 bases had no gene match. This CDR3 has 18 residues. DNA for the CDR3: TGCGCCAGCAGCCATCTCCCAACAGGGGGGGGGAAGAACACTGAAGCTTTCTTT. Its protein is CASSHLPTGGGKNTEAFF.

The chain joins TRBV7-9 to TRBJ1-2, with 9 bases identical to TRBD1. This CDR3 has 18 amino acids. The germline gives CDR1 SEHNR, CDR2 FQNEAQ (reference sequence). The V gene end was trimmed by 2 bases and the J gene end by 8 bases; junction bases not matched to a gene: 18. In nucleotides, the CDR3 is TGTGCCAGCAGCTTAAATACCCATAGGGACAGGGTACCTATGGGCTACACCTTC. Translation: CASSLNTHRDRVPMGYTF.

The rearrangement links TRBV7-8 to TRBJ1-5; weak D call: TRBD1 (6 bases). There are 14 residues in the CDR3. V shed 1 base and J shed 4 bases, with 8 bases lying between them. CDR1 and CDR2 from the germline V gene are SGHVS and FQNEAQ. Here the CDR3 reads CASSLGTGNQPQHF. In DNA, the CDR3 is TGTGCCAGCAGCTTAGGAACAGGGAATCAGCCCCAGCATTTT. Filled out from reference TRBV7-8 and TRBJ1-5, the complete variable domain reads GAGVSQSPRYKVAKRGQDVALRCDPISGHVSLFWYQQALGQGPEFLTYFQNEAQLDKSGLPSDRFFAERPEGSVSTLKIQRTQQEDSAVYLCASSLGTGNQPQHFGDGTRLSIL.

V gene TRBV7-8 combines with J gene TRBJ2-7, with 7 bases identical to TRBD2. The germline CDR1 and CDR2 sequences are SGHVS and FQNEAQ. The V and J ends lost 5 bases and 2 bases, in that order; junction bases with no gene match: 12. This CDR3 region has 16 residues. CDR3 sequence (DNA): TGTGCCAGCAGCACCCTAAGCGGGATAGGCGCCTACGAGCAGTACTTC. Its protein is CASSTLSGIGAYEQYF.

The chain carries TRBV28 and TRBJ1-4; TRBD1 is a possible D gene (6 bases). Germline CDR1 is MDHEN and CDR2 is SYDVKM. V was shortened by 2 bases and J by 4 bases, with 20 bases between the two germline ends. CDR3 length: 18 residues. The CDR3 sequence is CASSLNRVLTPYNEKLFF. CDR3 in DNA: TGTGCCAGCAGTTTAAACAGGGTGTTGACCCCTTATAATGAAAAACTGTTTTTT. Together with reference TRBV28 and TRBJ1-4, the CDR3 gives the full variable domain: DVKVTQSSRYLVKRTGEKVFLECVQDMDHENMFWYRQDPGLGLRLIYFSYDVKMKEKGDIPEGYSVSREKKERFSLILESASTNQTSMYLCASSLNRVLTPYNEKLFFGSGTQLSVL.

Concerning this clone: The sample contains more than one DNA sequence encoding this CDR3. The J gene is TRBJ2-7, the V gene TRBV2; no clear D gene. The CDR3 contains 10 residues. V dropped 9 bases and J dropped 4 bases, with 7 bases sitting between them. Germline values: CDR1 SNHLY, CDR2 FYNNEI. This CDR3 is CASSHYEQYF. CDR3 DNA sequence: TGTGCCAGTTCCCATTACGAGCAGTACTTC.

The DNA of the CDR3 is TGTGCCAGCAGTGGGGGTGCGGGAGGGCAGTACGAGCAGTACTTC. This encodes CASSGGAGGQYEQYF. This sequence joins TRBV6-1 and TRBJ2-7, with TRBD2 matching 9 bases. The V gene end was trimmed by 4 bases and the J gene end by 4 bases; junction bases not matched to a gene: 8. Germline values: CDR1 MNHNS, CDR2 SASEGT. The CDR3 spans 15 residues.

The J gene is TRBJ2-3, the V gene TRBV4-3; 7 bases fit TRBD1. V lost 5 bases and J lost 6; bases outside the gene matches: 14. The CDR3 is 16 residues long. Germline CDR1 reads LGHNA; CDR2 reads YSLEER. This CDR3 is CASSAELGGRTDTQYF. The DNA of the CDR3 is TGCGCCAGCAGCGCCGAATTAGGGGGCCGGACGGATACGCAGTATTTT.

This sequence joins TRBV27 and TRBJ1-5; 10 nucleotides align to TRBD1. The V segment lost 6 bases and the J segment 6 bases; nucleotides outside the gene matches: 8. The V gene's germline CDR1 is MNHEY and CDR2 SMNVEV (reference sequence). This CDR3 contains 15 residues. The DNA of the CDR3 is TGTGCCAGCAGCCGATTGGGACAGGGGAGTCAGCCCCAGCATTTT. Amino acids: CASSRLGQGSQPQHF.

This chain connects TRBV28 to TRBJ2-3; 9 nucleotides align to TRBD2. J was trimmed by 0 bases and V by 6 bases; bases with no gene match: 7. CDR3 size: 16 residues. Germline V gives CDR1 MDHEN, CDR2 SYDVKM. CDR3 coding DNA: TGTGCCAGCAGCCCCGGACTAGCGCCCAGCACAGATACGCAGTATTTT. Its protein product is CASSPGLAPSTDTQYF.

V and J are TRBV14 and TRBJ2-7, with 7 bases lining up with TRBD2. The CDR3 is 17 amino acids. In germline, CDR1 is SGHDN, CDR2 FVKESK. V was clipped by 2 bases and J by 5 bases; unmatched bases: 15. The CDR3 coding sequence is TGTGCCAGCAGCCAATACCCTTTTGGCGGGAGAGGTGACGAGCAGTACTTC. It is translated as CASSQYPFGGRGDEQYF.

The V call is TRBV5-4, the J call TRBJ1-2, with TRBD1 as a possible D gene (5 bases). Germline-derived CDR1 and CDR2 are SGHNT and YYREEE (reference sequence). This CDR3 is 13 amino acids long. V was cut by 4 bases and J by 5 bases, with 12 bases left in between. The DNA of the CDR3 is TGTGCCAGCAGCGTGGACATGTCTTATGGCTACACCTTC. This codes for CASSVDMSYGYTF.

CDR3 sequence (DNA): TGTGCCAGTAGTACCTCCTCCGGGAGCTCAAATGGCTACACCTTC. Protein sequence: CASSTSSGSSNGYTF. The chain carries TRBV19 and TRBJ1-2; D unresolved. Germline CDR1 is LNHDA and CDR2 is SQIVND (reference sequence). The CDR3 is 15 residues long. V was trimmed by 4 bases and J by 6 bases, leaving 18 bases between them. The full variable domain, its missing parts supplied by reference TRBV19 and TRBJ1-2, is DGGITQSPKYLFRKEGQNVTLSCEQNLNHDAMYWYRQDPGQGLRLIYYSQIVNDFQKGDIAEGYSVSREKKESFPLTVTSAQKNPTAFYLCASSTSSGSSNGYTFGSGTRLTVV.

CDR3 sequence reads: CASSSGGFGEAFF. For the CDR3, the DNA is TGTGCCAGCAGCTCCGGGGGTTTCGGTGAAGCTTTCTTT. The chain has TRBV28 and TRBJ1-1; TRBD1 might be the D (5 bases). This CDR3 is built from 13 residues. V dropped 6 bases and J dropped 7 bases, with 15 bases sitting between them. The germline V gene encodes CDR1 MDHEN and CDR2 SYDVKM.

This chain connects TRBV9 to TRBJ2-3, with D perhaps matching TRBD2 (5 bases). With 0 bases removed from V and 4 bases from J, the gap between germline ends came to 6 bases. The CDR3 runs 13 residues. Per germline, CDR1 SGDLS and CDR2 YYNGEE. CDR3 nucleotide sequence: TGTGCCAGCAGCGTAGGAGGGCCAGATACGCAGTATTTT. This sequence encodes CASSVGGPDTQYF.